This entry concerns a single T cell receptor (beta chain). Its antigen remains unidentified. Here immunoSEQ multiplex PCR was the method, and the copy in TCRdb shows in-frame clones only, minus some. The table lists about 34,000 clones, under 90% of them singletons, with approximately 1.4% in the top ten. These data are taken from a study of OX40 agonist ivuxolimab in advanced cancers. Across the study: Dosing consisted of intravenous ivuxolimab at 0.01 to 10 mg/kg every 2 weeks.

Findings of the study overall: Expanded peripheral T-cell antigen specificity went undetermined. Low levels of normalized T-cell clonal expansion also appeared in some nonresponders.

Germline lookup yields CDR1 SGDLS and CDR2 YYNGEE. Trimming took off 4 bases at V and 7 bases at J, with 11 bases between the two ends. The CDR3 has 12 amino acids. The source of this sequence is an adult with an advanced solid tumor such as melanoma, head and neck, liver or kidney cancer. Sequences were derived from CD4+ or CD8+ T cells sorted from blood, sampled in a trial of the OX40 agonist ivuxolimab. The genes are TRBV9 and TRBJ1-2; no definite D call. The DNA of the CDR3 is TGTGCCAGCAGCTCCCGACTGGGTGGCTACACCTTC. It encodes CASSSRLGGYTF.